This TCR beta chain is from a study of T cells expressing NK-cell markers. The overall study: Out of eight donors sequenced, seven tested HCMV-seropositive and the remaining one seronegative. Notes on the study in general: Unclear, still, was the HCMV specificity of the expanded NKG2C+ T cell clones.

Germline assignment: CDR1 SGHKS and CDR2 YYEKEE (reference sequence). The CDR3 consists of 14 residues. Comment on this clonotype: Its antigen is still unknown.

TCRdb derives one entry per CDR3 protein from the 5' RACE reads, leaving out DNA. This table holds 550,000 to 600,000 distinct CDR3 sequences. This chain links TRBV5-5 with TRBJ2-7; the D call from TCRdb, TRBD1, cannot be confirmed without DNA. The sequence was collected from a man between 18 and 35 years old in good health. The source material was blood T cells: a sorted CD56 or NKG2C T cell subset, CD4+ or CD8+ T cells, or bulk PBMC T cells (not recorded which). The CDR3 spells CASSLTGYSNEQYF.